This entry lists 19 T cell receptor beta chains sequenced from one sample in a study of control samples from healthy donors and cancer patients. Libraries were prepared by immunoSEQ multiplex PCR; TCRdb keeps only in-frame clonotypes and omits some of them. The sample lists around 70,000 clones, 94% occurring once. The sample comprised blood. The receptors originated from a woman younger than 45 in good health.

CDR3 loop: CASSETLDRVFYGYTF. The CDR3 nucleotides read TGTGCCAGCAGTGAAACCCTAGACAGGGTTTTCTATGGCTACACCTTC. The chain joins TRBV6-1 to TRBJ1-2; 7 positions agree with TRBD1. V dropped 2 bases and J dropped 4; count of bases not matched to a gene: 10. The length of the CDR3 is 16 residues. The V gene's germline CDR1 is MNHNS and CDR2 SASEGT.

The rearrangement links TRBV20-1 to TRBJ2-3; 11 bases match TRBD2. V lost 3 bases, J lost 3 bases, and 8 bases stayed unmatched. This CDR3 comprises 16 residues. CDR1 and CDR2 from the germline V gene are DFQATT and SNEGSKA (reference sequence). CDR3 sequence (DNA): TGCAGTGCTAGTAATAGCGGGGGGGCCGGGACAGATACGCAGTATTTT. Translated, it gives CSASNSGGAGTDTQYF.

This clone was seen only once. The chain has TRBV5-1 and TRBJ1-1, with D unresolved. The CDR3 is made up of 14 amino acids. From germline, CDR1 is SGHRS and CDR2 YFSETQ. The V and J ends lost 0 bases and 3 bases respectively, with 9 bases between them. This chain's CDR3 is CASSLAGSDTEAFF. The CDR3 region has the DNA TGCGCCAGCAGCTTGGCGGGTTCGGACACTGAAGCTTTCTTT.

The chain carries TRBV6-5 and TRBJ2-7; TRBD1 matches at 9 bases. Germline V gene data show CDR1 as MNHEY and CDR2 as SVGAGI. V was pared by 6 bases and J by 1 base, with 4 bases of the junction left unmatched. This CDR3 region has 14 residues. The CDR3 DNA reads TGTGCCAGCAGGCCGGGACAGGGATCCTACGAGCAGTACTTC. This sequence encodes CASRPGQGSYEQYF.

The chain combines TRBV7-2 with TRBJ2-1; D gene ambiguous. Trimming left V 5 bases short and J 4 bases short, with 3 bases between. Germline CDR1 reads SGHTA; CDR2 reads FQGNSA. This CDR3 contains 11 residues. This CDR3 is CASSPYNEQFF. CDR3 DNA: TGTGCCAGCAGCCCTTACAATGAGCAGTTCTTC.

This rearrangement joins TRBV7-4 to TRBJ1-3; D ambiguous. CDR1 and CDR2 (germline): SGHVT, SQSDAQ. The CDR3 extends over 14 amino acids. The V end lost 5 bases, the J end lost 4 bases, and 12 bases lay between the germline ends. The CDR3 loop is CASSPPTGGNTIYF. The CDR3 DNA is TGTGCCAGCAGCCCCCCGACGGGAGGAAACACCATATATTTT. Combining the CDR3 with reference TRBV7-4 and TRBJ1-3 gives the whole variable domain GAGVSQSPRYKVAKRGRDVALRCDSISGHVTLYWYRQTLGQGSEVLTYSQSDAQRDKSGRPSGRFSAERPERSVSTLKIQRTEQGDSAVYLCASSPPTGGNTIYFGEGSWLTVV.

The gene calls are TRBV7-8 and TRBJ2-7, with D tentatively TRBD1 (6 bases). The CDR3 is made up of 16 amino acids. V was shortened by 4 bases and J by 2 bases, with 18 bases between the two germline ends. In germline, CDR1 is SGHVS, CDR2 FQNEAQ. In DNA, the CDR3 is TGTGCCAGCAGCTCGGAATTAACGGGACAAACCTACGAGCAGTACGTC. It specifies CASSSELTGQTYEQYV.

The CDR3 region has the DNA TGTGCCAGCAGTGAGGGCCAGGGGTTCGGAGAGCAGTACTTC. Translated, it gives CASSEGQGFGEQYF. The gene calls are TRBV2 and TRBJ2-7; D may be TRBD1 (6 bases). CDR1 is SNHLY and CDR2 is FYNNEI in the germline V gene. The CDR3 length is 14 residues. V lost 3 bases and J 7 bases, leaving 16 bases between the germline ends.

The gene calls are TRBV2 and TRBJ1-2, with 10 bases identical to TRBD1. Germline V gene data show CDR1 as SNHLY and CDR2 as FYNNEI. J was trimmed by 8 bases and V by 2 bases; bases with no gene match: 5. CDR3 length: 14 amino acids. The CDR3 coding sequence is TGTGCCAGCAGTGAATGGGACAGGGGCGGGGGCTACACCTTC. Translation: CASSEWDRGGGYTF.

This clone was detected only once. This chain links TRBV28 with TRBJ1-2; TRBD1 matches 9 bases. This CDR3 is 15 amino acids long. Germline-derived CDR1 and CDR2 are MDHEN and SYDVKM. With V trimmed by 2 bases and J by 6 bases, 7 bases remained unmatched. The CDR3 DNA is TGTGCCAGCAGTTTACTTGGGACAGGGATTGATGGCTACACCTTC. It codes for CASSLLGTGIDGYTF.

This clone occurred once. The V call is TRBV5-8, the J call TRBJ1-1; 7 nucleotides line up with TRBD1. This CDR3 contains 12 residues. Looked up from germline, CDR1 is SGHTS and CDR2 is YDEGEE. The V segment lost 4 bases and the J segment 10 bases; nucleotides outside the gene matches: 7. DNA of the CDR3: TGTGCCAGCAGCCACAGGGGAACGGTAGCTTTCTTT. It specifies CASSHRGTVAFF.

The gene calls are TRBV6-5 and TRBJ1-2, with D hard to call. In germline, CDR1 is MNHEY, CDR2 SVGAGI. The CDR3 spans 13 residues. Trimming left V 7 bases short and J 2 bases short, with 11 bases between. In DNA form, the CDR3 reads TGTGCCAGCACCCTCGATGGAAACTATGGCTACACCTTC. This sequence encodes CASTLDGNYGYTF.

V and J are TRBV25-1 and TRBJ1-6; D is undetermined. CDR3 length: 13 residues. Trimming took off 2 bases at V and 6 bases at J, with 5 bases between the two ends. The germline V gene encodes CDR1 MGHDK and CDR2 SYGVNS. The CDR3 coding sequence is TGTGCCAGCAGTGAACAGTTTAATTCACCCCTCCACTTT. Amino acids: CASSEQFNSPLHF.

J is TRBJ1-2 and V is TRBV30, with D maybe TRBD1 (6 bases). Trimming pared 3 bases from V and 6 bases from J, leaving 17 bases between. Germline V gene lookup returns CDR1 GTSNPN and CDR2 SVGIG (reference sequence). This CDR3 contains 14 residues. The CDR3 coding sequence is TGTGCCTGGAGCTACACAGGGAGGTCAGATGGCTACACCTTC. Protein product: CAWSYTGRSDGYTF.

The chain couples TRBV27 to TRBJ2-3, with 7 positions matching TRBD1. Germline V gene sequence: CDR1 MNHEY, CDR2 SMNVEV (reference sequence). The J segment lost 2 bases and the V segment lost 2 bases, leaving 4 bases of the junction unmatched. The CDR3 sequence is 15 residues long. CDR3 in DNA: TGTGCCAGCAGTTTAAAGGGGGCGCCCACAGATACGCAGTATTTT. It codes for CASSLKGAPTDTQYF.

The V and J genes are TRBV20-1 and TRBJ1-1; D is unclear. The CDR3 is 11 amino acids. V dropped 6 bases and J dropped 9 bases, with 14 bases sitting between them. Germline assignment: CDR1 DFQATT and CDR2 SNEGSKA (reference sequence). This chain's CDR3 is CSAPLVPKAFF. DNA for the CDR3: TGCAGTGCCCCGCTCGTACCAAAAGCTTTCTTT.

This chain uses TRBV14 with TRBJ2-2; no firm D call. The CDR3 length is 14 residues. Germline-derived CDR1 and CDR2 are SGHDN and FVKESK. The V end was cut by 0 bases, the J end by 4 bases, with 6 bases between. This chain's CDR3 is CASSQEGSTGELFF. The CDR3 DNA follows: TGTGCCAGCAGCCAAGAAGGATCCACCGGGGAGCTGTTTTTT.

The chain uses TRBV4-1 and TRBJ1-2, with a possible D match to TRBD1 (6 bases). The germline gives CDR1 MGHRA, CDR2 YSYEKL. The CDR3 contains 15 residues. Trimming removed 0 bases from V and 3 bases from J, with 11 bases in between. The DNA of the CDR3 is TGCGCCAGCAGCCAAGATCCAGGGGTCGACTATGGCTACACCTTC. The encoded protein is CASSQDPGVDYGYTF.

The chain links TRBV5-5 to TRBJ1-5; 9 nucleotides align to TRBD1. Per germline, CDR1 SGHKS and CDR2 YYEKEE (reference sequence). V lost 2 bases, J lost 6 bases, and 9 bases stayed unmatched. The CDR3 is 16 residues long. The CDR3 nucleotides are TGTGCCAGCAGCTTTGACCCGGGACAGGGACGTCAGCCCCAGCATTTT. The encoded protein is CASSFDPGQGRQPQHF.